The clone carrying this T cell receptor beta chain was seen at least ten times. Its cognate antigen is unknown. One entry per CDR3 protein, called by TCRdb with MiXCR from the 5' RACE reads. Altogether 71,000 or so distinct CDR3 sequences are present, roughly 13% being singletons, with the ten largest covering roughly 4.2%. This sample was taken from a study of neurological immune-mediated disorders. Study findings and constraints: It was HTLV-1-associated myelopathy that showed the most TCR clonal expansion, while multiple sclerosis showed the least, falling below healthy controls.

This CDR3 region has 15 residues. Trimming cost V 0 bases and J 5 bases, with 14 bases left between them. The germline CDR1 and CDR2 sequences are SGHRS and YFSETQ. Sample time point: longitudinal time-point 1 (baseline). The receptor's source is a female donor with HTLV-1-associated myelopathy (HAM/TSP). The specimen sequenced was PBMCs. This sequence joins TRBV5-1 and TRBJ2-5, with D perhaps being TRBD1 or TRBD2 (5 bases each). The CDR3 DNA is TGCGCCAGCAGCTTGGTAGAGGGGAGTGGGGAGACCCAGTACTTC. Translation: CASSLVEGSGETQYF.